This T cell receptor beta chain emerged from a study of beta chain features in type 1 diabetes. Trimming removed 6 bases from V and 8 bases from J; junction bases left unmatched: 9. The CDR3 loop spans 13 amino acids. In regard to this clone: Its antigen is still unknown.

Expressed TCRB transcripts were sequenced because the entire RNA isolate underwent reverse transcription. The method was immunoSEQ multiplex PCR; TCRdb's version includes in-frame clones alone and lacks a portion of them. The profile shows 350,000 to 450,000 clones, over 11% of them singletons. Whole-study results and caveats: Healthy donors had naive, central memory and Treg TCRB repertoires that appeared less similar than those seen among patients.

The sample consisted of naive CD4+ T cells from blood. The sequence was obtained from a man aged 25 to 40 in good health. The rearrangement joins TRBV23-1 to TRBJ1-1, with TRBD1 identical over 7 bases. TRBV23-1 has ORF status, its function being uncertain. This chain's CDR3 is CASRPSGGSEAFF. CDR3 DNA: TGCGCCAGCAGGCCTTCAGGGGGGTCCGAAGCTTTCTTT.